A single sample is the source of the 12 T cell receptor beta chains below, sequenced in a study of blood T cells in healthy people across ages. A J-beta primer mix and a sample-barcoded 5' primer were used in a second PCR of roughly 6 to 12 cycles. TCRdb independently ran MiXCR on the 5' RACE reads; one entry per CDR3 protein. The table has roughly 1,500,000 distinct CDR3 sequences, roughly 32% seen once. The sequencing sample was made of blood. All receptors come from a woman aged 25 to 39 in good health.

The gene calls are TRBV6-5 and TRBJ2-1; TRBD2 might be the D (6 bases). CDR3 length: 14 amino acids. Per the germline V gene, CDR1 is MNHEY and CDR2 is SVGAGI. The V and J ends lost 6 bases and 8 bases respectively, with 17 bases between them. The CDR3 DNA is TGTGCCAGCAGCTATTTCCCTGGGGGGTATGAGCAGTTCTTC. Translating it yields CASSYFPGGYEQFF.

This clonotype was seen a few times. Compared with germline, one end of the junction differs, possibly owing to a read error. This rearrangement joins TRBV10-3 to TRBJ2-1, with 7 bases fitting TRBD2. CDR1 is ENHRY, CDR2 SYGVKD, per germline. The CDR3 has 15 amino acids. CDR3 nucleotide sequence: TGTGCCATCAGAACTGCGGGAGCCTCCCACAATGAGCAGTTCTTC. Amino acids: CAIRTAGASHNEQFF.

V is TRBV29-1 and J is TRBJ1-2, with D perhaps TRBD1 (5 bases). CDR3 length: 13 residues. CDR1 SQVTM and CDR2 ANQGSEA come from the germline V gene. V shed 2 bases and J shed 8 bases, with 15 bases lying between them. The CDR3 bases are TGCAGCGTTGAAAACGGGGGTGCAGGAGGCTACACCTTC. Amino acid sequence: CSVENGGAGGYTF.

The sample holds a few counts of this clonotype. DNA for the CDR3: TGTGCCAGCAGCCAAGTACTGGCCCCAGATACGCAGTATTTT. Protein product: CASSQVLAPDTQYF. The chain couples TRBV4-2 to TRBJ2-3; D gene unclear. The CDR3 totals 14 residues. V was shortened by 1 base and J by 4 bases, with 9 bases between the two germline ends. Germline CDR1 reads LGHNA; CDR2 reads YNFKEQ.

This clonotype was seen a few times. The chain employs TRBV6-5 and TRBJ2-1; possible D gene TRBD1, 6 bases. V lost 7 bases, J lost 3 bases, and 19 bases lay in between. This CDR3 has 16 residues. Germline V gene lookup returns CDR1 MNHEY and CDR2 SVGAGI. The CDR3 DNA reads TGTGCCAGCAAAATCAGGCTGGGGGCGGTCTACAATGAGCAGTTCTTC. Its translation is CASKIRLGAVYNEQFF.

As concerns this clonotype: The junction differs from germline at one of its ends, possibly a read error. The chain employs TRBV2 and TRBJ2-1; 14 bases align to TRBD2. From germline, CDR1 is SNHLY and CDR2 FYNNEI. This CDR3 is 18 amino acids long. CDR3 sequence reads: CASRPGLAGDNSHNEQFF. The CDR3 DNA is TGTGCCAGCAGACCGGGACTAGCGGGGGACAACTCCCACAATGAGCAGTTCTTC.

This clonotype was seen a few times. The genes are TRBV27 and TRBJ2-7, with D maybe TRBD1 (6 bases). Germline V gives CDR1 MNHEY, CDR2 SMNVEV (reference sequence). The length of the CDR3 is 16 residues. V lost 5 bases and J 0 bases, leaving 17 bases between the germline ends. CDR3 DNA: TGTGCCAGCAGTCTGACCGGACAGTCGAGCTCCTACGAGCAGTACTTC. Amino acid sequence: CASSLTGQSSSYEQYF.

A few counts support this clonotype. V is TRBV5-1 and J is TRBJ2-5, with D perhaps TRBD1 (6 bases). Trimming removed 4 bases from V and 5 bases from J, with 18 bases in between. CDR1 is SGHRS, CDR2 YFSETQ, per germline. CDR3 length equals 15 residues. CDR3 residues: CASSPLEGQGETQYF. CDR3 nucleotides: TGCGCCAGCAGCCCCTTAGAGGGCCAGGGGGAGACCCAGTACTTC.

This clonotype has more than one count but fewer than ten. The chain employs TRBV4-2 and TRBJ2-1; tentative D call: TRBD1 (6 bases). The V gene's germline CDR1 is LGHNA and CDR2 YNFKEQ. Deletions cut 3 bases from V and 1 base from J, with 13 bases between. The length of the CDR3 is 16 residues. The CDR3 here is CASSQIRGLSYNEQFF. The CDR3 DNA follows: TGTGCCAGCAGCCAGATAAGGGGGTTGTCCTACAATGAGCAGTTCTTC.

The gene calls are TRBV30 and TRBJ2-7; D might be TRBD1 or TRBD2, each matching 6 bases. From germline, CDR1 is GTSNPN and CDR2 SVGIG (reference sequence). V lost 6 bases to trimming and J lost 2 bases, with 11 bases between them. The CDR3 runs 12 residues. The CDR3 coding sequence is TGTGCCTGTCAACGGGGGCCCTACGAGCAGTACTTC. Its protein is CACQRGPYEQYF.

V gene TRBV5-1 combines with J gene TRBJ1-2; the match to TRBD1 covers 7 bases. In germline, CDR1 is SGHRS, CDR2 YFSETQ. The CDR3 runs to 13 residues. V shed 4 bases and J 10 bases; nucleotides not matched to a gene: 10. The CDR3 DNA reads as TGCGCCAGCAGCGGCCAGACAGGGAGCGACTACACCTTC. Encoded protein: CASSGQTGSDYTF.

Comments on this clonotype: Just one base apart from a much larger clone, this may be a read error. V usage is TRBV27 and J usage is TRBJ2-1, with 7 bases aligning to TRBD2. CDR1 is MNHEY and CDR2 is SMNVEV in the germline V gene (reference sequence). The CDR3 is 15 residues long. V was clipped by 5 bases and J by 5 bases; unmatched bases: 9. CDR3 sequence reads: CASSPGIAGNNEQFF. In DNA, the CDR3 is TGTGCCAGCAGTCCCGGGATAGCGGGTAACAATGAGCAGTTCTTC.